This TCR beta chain was profiled in a study of Ad26.COV2.S vaccination and SARS-CoV-2 variants. Study overall: The donor was enrolled in the Ad26.COV2.S arm of the COV1001 trial. Into the muscle, Ad26.COV2.S was dosed once or twice, 56 days apart.

Overall study findings and caveats: After vaccination, reports described spike-specific CD8+ and CD4+ T cell responses as showing substantial breadth.

To note about this clone: What it binds is unknown.

The CDR3 consists of 15 residues. Trimming shortened V by 1 base and J by 4 bases, and 14 bases separated the two germline ends. Germline V gene lookup returns CDR1 MDHEN and CDR2 SYDVKM. As to treatment: around 19 received Ad26.COV2.S at low or high dose, single or two shots; 5 received placebo; per-sample allocation not given. Repertoires come from day 63 after the first vaccine or placebo injection. Ad26.COV2.S expressed prefusion-stabilized spike from the original Wuhan strain. This table comes from immunoSEQ multiplex PCR, and its TCRdb copy is limited to in-frame clones, with some not included. The sample shows around 420,000 clones, roughly 90% of them seen only once.

This TCR was recovered from a person aged 18 to 59 who received the Ad26.COV2.S COVID-19 vaccine or a placebo. Sequencing used peripheral blood, obtained in a trial of Ad26.COV2.S vaccine versus placebo. V and J are TRBV28 and TRBJ2-7; a weak D match, TRBD1 (6 bases). This chain's CDR3 is CASSLSVGAVYEQYF. The CDR3 coding sequence is TGTGCCAGCAGTTTATCTGTGGGGGCGGTGTACGAGCAGTACTTC.